This T cell receptor beta chain came from a study of pediatric ulcerative colitis. Rectal tissue came from one to two pinch biopsies taken at colonoscopy. Germline CDR1 is MNHEY and CDR2 is SVGAGI. V was shortened by 4 bases and J by 8 bases, with 24 bases between the two germline ends. The CDR3 spans 16 residues. Assay used: immunoSEQ multiplex PCR; TCRdb lists only in-frame clones, some missing. The sample yields fewer than 25,000 clones, approximately 74% seen once. The J gene is TRBJ2-7, the V gene TRBV6-5; D uncertain. The sequencing sample was made of gut tissue. The TCR originated in a boy between 10 and 17 years old with severe ulcerative colitis. CDR3 nucleotides: TGTGCCAGCAGTTCCGTGTTAGGTATAGGGTTTGCTAAGCAGTACTTC. Translated, it gives CASSSVLGIGFAKQYF.